The clone carrying this T cell receptor beta chain was seen only once. Its specificity is unknown. Repertoires were generated with immunoSEQ multiplex PCR, while TCRdb's copy carries only in-frame clones and drops some. This table holds 100,000 or so clones, roughly 91% found once. V trimming: 6 bases; J trimming: 0 bases; junction bases outside the gene matches: 8. The CDR3 sequence is 17 residues long. Per germline, CDR1 LGHNA and CDR2 YNFKEQ. These data are taken from a study of graft-versus-host responses after intestinal transplantation. Study-wide results and caveats: Early declines in HvG clones that occurred post-transplant were associated with peak circulating GvH clone levels. Across patients carrying graft-donor T cell macrochimerism, allografts held high graft-versus-host to host-versus-graft clonal ratios.

Sample: unstimulated CD4+ T cells sorted from spleen or lymph node cells, taken before transplant. This rearrangement joins TRBV4-2 to TRBJ2-6; 7 positions agree with TRBD2. The TCR comes from a human donor who was the organ donor for an intestinal transplant. The CDR3 bases are TGTGCCAGCAGACCCGGGACTACCTACTCTGGGGCCAACGTCCTGACTTTC. This codes for CASRPGTTYSGANVLTF.